The 5 T cell receptor beta chains below all came from one sample that was sequenced in a study of metastatic and nonmetastatic thyroid tumors. No patient had received any treatment before thyroid surgery. TCRdb ran MiXCR on the PCR reads. This table holds several thousand clones, less than 30% found once. Sequenced sample: tumor tissue. The receptors were gathered from a female donor with papillary thyroid cancer or a benign thyroid nodule (not recorded which). Some clones in this sample may be carry-over from other donors' samples.

The chain couples TRBV19 to TRBJ2-1, with 8 bases matching TRBD2. This CDR3 has 13 residues. The V segment lost 10 bases and the J segment 5 bases; nucleotides outside the gene matches: 7. CDR1 and CDR2 from the germline V gene are LNHDA and SQIVND (reference sequence). The CDR3 sequence: CAIRGGSDNEQFF. CDR3 nucleotides: TGTGCCATTCGCGGGGGGTCCGACAATGAGCAGTTCTTC.

This clone is labeled as medium-sized. This sequence joins TRBV9 and TRBJ2-3; 10 nucleotides agree with TRBD2. After removal of 2 bases from V and 6 bases from J, the junction contained 6 bases not matched to a gene. Germline V gives CDR1 SGDLS, CDR2 YYNGEE. The CDR3 covers 15 residues. Written as DNA, the CDR3 is TGTGCCAGCAGCGTGGCAGGACTAGCGGTCGATACGCAGTATTTT. Amino acid sequence: CASSVAGLAVDTQYF.

The chain links TRBV27 to TRBJ2-5; 14 positions agree with TRBD2. Germline CDR1 is MNHEY and CDR2 is SMNVEV (reference sequence). Trimming removed 5 bases from V and 5 bases from J; junction bases left unmatched: 4. This CDR3 is built from 15 residues. CDR3 protein: CASSIRLAGGETQYF. The CDR3 coding sequence is TGTGCCAGCAGTATACGACTAGCGGGAGGGGAGACCCAGTACTTC.

The chain recombines TRBV2 with TRBJ1-2, with 7 bases that match TRBD1. Germline values: CDR1 SNHLY, CDR2 FYNNEI. J was trimmed by 8 bases and V by 1 base; bases with no gene match: 19. The CDR3 is 18 residues long. The CDR3 reads CASSEVRQGPVVSGGYTF. The CDR3 DNA is TGTGCCAGCAGTGAAGTCAGACAGGGTCCCGTGGTCTCCGGCGGCTACACCTTC.

By frequency in the sample, this clone is medium-sized. This rearrangement joins TRBV9 to TRBJ2-3; D may be TRBD1 (5 bases). Per the germline V gene, CDR1 is SGDLS and CDR2 is YYNGEE. CDR3 length: 14 amino acids. Trimming took 1 base from V and 3 from J, leaving 9 bases between them. CDR3 in amino acids: CASSVTRGTDTQYF. The CDR3 DNA sequence: TGTGCCAGCAGCGTAACAAGGGGTACAGATACGCAGTATTTT.